This T cell receptor beta chain came from a study of blood T cell repertoires in COVID-19. About the study: Donors in the United States, Italy and Spain gave samples during acute or convalescent COVID-19. PBMCs, B-cell-depleted T cells, or T cells were the source of the cDNA or gDNA that made up the material.

Original handling: Researchers report that nucleated cell counts were estimated from reference gene primer amplification. The repertoire was sequenced with immunoSEQ multiplex PCR; TCRdb's copy has only in-frame clones and lacks some. V and J calls and clone size are as listed in that table; D and trimming were resolved from the DNA. The repertoire holds 180,000 or so clones, with around 86% as singletons. V was pared by 8 bases and J by 3 bases, with 11 bases between. The CDR3 is 12 amino acids. The germline gives CDR1 SEHNR, CDR2 FQNEAQ (reference sequence). Sequenced: peripheral blood. The chain has TRBV7-9 and TRBJ2-7; a possible D gene is TRBD2 (5 bases). The sequence came from a man between 65 and 79 years old with acute or convalescent COVID-19. The CDR3 sequence is CASGRVNYEQYF. In DNA form, the CDR3 reads TGTGCCAGCGGGCGGGTAAACTACGAGCAGTACTTC. The full variable domain, completed using reference TRBV7-9 and TRBJ2-7, is DTGVSQNPRHKITKRGQNVTFRCDPISEHNRLYWYRQTLGQGPEFLTYFQNEAQLEKSRLLSDRFSAERPKGSFSTLEIQRTEQGDSAMYLCASGRVNYEQYFGPGTRLTVT.